This T cell receptor (beta chain) came from a study of graft-versus-host responses after intestinal transplantation. CDR3 size: 17 residues. The germline gives CDR1 LNHDA, CDR2 SQIVND (reference sequence). V gave up 7 bases and J gave up 0 bases, with 22 bases separating them. This table comes from immunoSEQ multiplex PCR, and its TCRdb copy is limited to in-frame clones, with some not included. The table has about 90,000 clones, roughly 80% seen once. A remark on this clone: Its antigen is undetermined.

General observations from the study: Recipient-marrow GvH clones were detected, some having first appeared in ileum or blood.

The chain uses TRBV19 and TRBJ2-7; possible D gene TRBD2, 6 bases. The specimen comprised unstimulated CD4+ T cells sorted from spleen or lymph node cells, sampled before intestinal transplant. The receptor was isolated from a human donor who received an intestinal transplant. CDR3 region: CASTLFGGTDYSYEQYF. The DNA for the CDR3 is TGTGCCAGTACCCTATTCGGCGGGACGGACTACTCCTACGAGCAGTACTTC.